This T cell receptor beta chain came from a study of blood T cell repertoires in COVID-19. Study details: COVID-19 samples from acute and convalescent phases originated in the United States, Italy and Spain.

Original processing notes: Amplification with reference gene primers provided the estimates of nucleated cell counts. Using immunoSEQ multiplex PCR, the repertoire was profiled, and TCRdb retains in-frame clones only, with some absent. V, J and clone size reflect that table, while D and trimming were determined from the DNA. The sample carries over 200,000 clones, 86% recorded once. This clone was seen a single time. The CDR3 is 14 amino acids. V lost 3 bases, J lost 10 bases, and 8 bases stayed unmatched. Germline V gives CDR1 LGHDT, CDR2 YNNKEL (reference sequence). Clinical histories supplied by participants themselves formed the basis of cohort assignment. Before being deemed recovered, Cohort 3 donors had two negative PCRs, clearance, or symptom resolution.

The chain couples TRBV3-1 (or the pseudogene TRBV3-2) to TRBJ2-1; 8 nucleotides match TRBD2. The sequenced sample was PBMCs or T cells enriched from blood (not recorded which). The sequence came from a man between 18 and 35 years old who had recovered from COVID-19. The CDR3 region is CASSHPPSGPEQFF. In DNA form, the CDR3 reads TGTGCCAGCAGCCATCCCCCTAGCGGGCCCGAGCAGTTCTTC.